The 17 T cell receptor beta chains given below trace back to one sample, sequenced in a study of blood T cell repertoires in COVID-19. Profiling relied on immunoSEQ multiplex PCR, and the TCRdb table lists in-frame clones only, not all of them. Of a few hundred thousand clones in the sample, roughly 90% were seen once. The sequenced sample consisted of PBMCs or T cells enriched from blood (not recorded which). The receptors shown here come from a woman aged 25 to 39 who had recovered from COVID-19.

The chain carries TRBV7-3 and TRBJ2-7; TRBD1 agrees at 9 bases. Trimming cost V 2 bases and J 2 bases; bases outside gene matches: 7. From germline, CDR1 is SGHTA and CDR2 FQGTGA. This CDR3 region has 16 residues. The CDR3 DNA follows: TGTGCCAGCAGCTTAGGCTCGGGACAGGGAGCCTACGAGCAGTACTTC. As protein: CASSLGSGQGAYEQYF.

The V call is TRBV9, the J call TRBJ1-1, with TRBD1 matching over 8 bases. This CDR3 has 15 amino acids. Germline V gene sequence: CDR1 SGDLS, CDR2 YYNGEE. J was trimmed by 9 bases and V by 0 bases; bases with no gene match: 10. CDR3 amino acids: CASSVDPNRGDQAFF. For the CDR3, the DNA is TGTGCCAGCAGCGTAGATCCCAACAGGGGGGATCAAGCTTTCTTT.

The chain employs TRBV4-1 and TRBJ2-2, with a weak D call TRBD2 (5 bases). Germline CDR1 and CDR2: MGHRA and YSYEKL. Trimming cost V 0 bases and J 6 bases, with 8 bases left between them. The CDR3 spans 14 residues. CDR3 nucleotide sequence: TGCGCCAGCAGCCAAGAGCAGCGGTCCGGGGAGCTGTTTTTT. Protein sequence: CASSQEQRSGELFF.

The chain recombines TRBV23-1 with TRBJ1-1; D is perhaps TRBD1 (5 bases). TRBV23-1 is marked as an open reading frame, function uncertain. The V and J ends lost 2 bases and 6 bases respectively, with 7 bases between them. The CDR3 runs 12 residues. The DNA of the CDR3 is TGCGCCAGCAGTCAAGGGGGGGCTGAAGCTTTCTTT. It specifies CASSQGGAEAFF.

The genes are TRBV6-2 or TRBV6-3 and TRBJ2-7, with D possibly being TRBD1 (5 bases). Germline V CDR1 and CDR2: MNHEY, SVGEGT. The CDR3 runs to 14 residues. Trimming shortened V by 4 bases and J by 2 bases, and 12 bases separated the two germline ends. The CDR3 reads CASSSSDRPYEQYF. The CDR3, as DNA: TGTGCCAGCAGTTCATCCGACAGACCCTACGAGCAGTACTTC.

The chain uses TRBV14 and TRBJ1-2; the D is unclear. This CDR3 spans 17 amino acids. Germline V lookup: CDR1 SGHDN, CDR2 FVKESK. V was shortened by 0 bases and J by 4 bases, with 18 bases between the two germline ends. The CDR3 loop reads CASSQDLFGGVSYGYTF. The CDR3 DNA reads TGTGCCAGCAGCCAAGATTTATTCGGAGGCGTCTCCTATGGCTACACCTTC.

The chain couples TRBV11-3 to TRBJ2-4; 8 bases align to TRBD1. The V and J ends lost 5 bases and 7 bases, in that order; junction bases with no gene match: 13. This CDR3 region has 16 residues. Germline CDR1 SGHNT, CDR2 YENEEA. This chain's CDR3 is CASSPSPGGASNIQYF. The CDR3 nucleotides read TGTGCCAGCAGCCCCTCCCCAGGGGGCGCTTCGAACATTCAGTACTTC.

V is TRBV6-6 and J is TRBJ1-1, with 9 bases identical to TRBD1. The ends lost 4 bases at V and 5 bases at J; junction bases unmatched: 8. The length of the CDR3 is 15 residues. CDR1 MNHNY and CDR2 SVGAGI come from the germline V gene (reference sequence). This CDR3 reads CASSSTRQGGTEAFF. CDR3 bases: TGTGCCAGCAGTTCCACGAGACAGGGGGGGACTGAAGCTTTCTTT.

The V and J genes are TRBV7-2 and TRBJ1-6; no firm D call. Germline assignment: CDR1 SGHTA and CDR2 FQGNSA. The CDR3 is 14 residues long. The V end was cut by 4 bases, the J end by 7 bases, with 11 bases between. The CDR3 sequence: CASSYDWENSPLHF. In DNA, the CDR3 is TGTGCCAGCAGCTACGACTGGGAGAATTCACCCCTCCACTTT.

The CDR3 nucleotides read TGTGCCAGCAGTTTAATTTGGGGAGCTAACTATGGCTACACCTTC. Its protein product is CASSLIWGANYGYTF. The V gene is TRBV27, the J gene TRBJ1-2; D uncertain. The CDR3 is made up of 15 amino acids. Germline loops: CDR1 MNHEY, CDR2 SMNVEV (reference sequence). V shed 2 bases and J shed 0 bases, with 10 bases lying between them.

This clone came up once. This sequence joins TRBV9 and TRBJ2-7; D not certain. The germline V and J ends were trimmed by 2 bases and 3 bases, with 9 bases remaining between them. Germline CDR1 is SGDLS and CDR2 is YYNGEE. The CDR3 covers 13 residues. The CDR3 loop is CASSVTPFYEQYF. CDR3 nucleotides: TGTGCCAGCAGCGTGACACCTTTCTACGAGCAGTACTTC.

The chain carries TRBV5-1 and TRBJ2-1; D may be TRBD2 (6 bases). The length of the CDR3 is 16 residues. Trimming shortened V by 0 bases and J by 4 bases, and 14 bases separated the two germline ends. Germline assignment: CDR1 SGHRS and CDR2 YFSETQ. This CDR3 reads CASSLGRASGYNEQFF. The CDR3 DNA sequence: TGCGCCAGCAGCTTGGGTAGGGCGAGCGGGTACAATGAGCAGTTCTTC.

This rearrangement joins TRBV5-1 to TRBJ2-6, with 9 bases lining up with TRBD1. The CDR3 consists of 16 residues. Trimming cost V 3 bases and J 2 bases; bases outside gene matches: 3. The germline gives CDR1 SGHRS, CDR2 YFSETQ. In nucleotides, the CDR3 is TGCGCCAGCAGCTCAGGACAGGGGACTGGGGCCAACGTCCTGACTTTC. Translated, it gives CASSSGQGTGANVLTF. Full variable domain (missing parts from reference TRBV5-1 and TRBJ2-6): KAGVTQTPRYLIKTRGQQVTLSCSPISGHRSVSWYQQTPGQGLQFLFEYFSETQRNKGNFPGRFSGRQFSNSRSEMNVSTLELGDSALYLCASSSGQGTGANVLTFGAGSRLTVL.

The rearrangement joins TRBV6-2 or TRBV6-3 to TRBJ2-2, with a weak D call TRBD1 (6 bases). Germline assignment: CDR1 MNHEY and CDR2 SVGEGT. V was shortened by 5 bases and J by 5 bases, with 18 bases between the two germline ends. The CDR3 extends over 16 amino acids. The CDR3: CASSNPGTWGTGELFF. The CDR3 region has the DNA TGTGCCAGCAGTAACCCCGGGACATGGGGAACCGGGGAGCTGTTTTTT.

The genes are TRBV6-5 and TRBJ2-5, with D unclear. V was cut by 2 bases and J by 9 bases, with 7 bases left in between. Germline lookup yields CDR1 MNHEY and CDR2 SVGAGI. This CDR3 comprises 11 residues. The CDR3 here is CASSYLSSQYF. The DNA for the CDR3 is TGTGCCAGCAGTTACCTCTCGTCCCAGTACTTC.

This chain uses TRBV27 with TRBJ2-3; 7 bases align to TRBD2. Trimming took 3 bases from V and 3 from J; bases not matched to a gene: 6. The CDR3 extends over 15 amino acids. CDR1 is MNHEY, CDR2 SMNVEV, per germline (reference sequence). DNA of the CDR3: TGTGCCAGCAGTTTGGCCGGGAGGAGAACAGATACGCAGTATTTT. Translating it yields CASSLAGRRTDTQYF.

The chain recombines TRBV28 with TRBJ2-3; a possible D gene is TRBD2 (5 bases). V was trimmed by 6 bases and J by 0 bases, leaving 22 bases between them. The CDR3 length is 18 residues. Looked up from germline, CDR1 is MDHEN and CDR2 is SYDVKM. The CDR3 nucleotides are TGTGCCAGCAGCTTCCTTCGAGGAGCGGCATATAGCACAGATACGCAGTATTTT. Its protein is CASSFLRGAAYSTDTQYF. Full variable domain (outside the CDR3, taken from reference TRBV28 and TRBJ2-3): DVKVTQSSRYLVKRTGEKVFLECVQDMDHENMFWYRQDPGLGLRLIYFSYDVKMKEKGDIPEGYSVSREKKERFSLILESASTNQTSMYLCASSFLRGAAYSTDTQYFGPGTRLTVL.